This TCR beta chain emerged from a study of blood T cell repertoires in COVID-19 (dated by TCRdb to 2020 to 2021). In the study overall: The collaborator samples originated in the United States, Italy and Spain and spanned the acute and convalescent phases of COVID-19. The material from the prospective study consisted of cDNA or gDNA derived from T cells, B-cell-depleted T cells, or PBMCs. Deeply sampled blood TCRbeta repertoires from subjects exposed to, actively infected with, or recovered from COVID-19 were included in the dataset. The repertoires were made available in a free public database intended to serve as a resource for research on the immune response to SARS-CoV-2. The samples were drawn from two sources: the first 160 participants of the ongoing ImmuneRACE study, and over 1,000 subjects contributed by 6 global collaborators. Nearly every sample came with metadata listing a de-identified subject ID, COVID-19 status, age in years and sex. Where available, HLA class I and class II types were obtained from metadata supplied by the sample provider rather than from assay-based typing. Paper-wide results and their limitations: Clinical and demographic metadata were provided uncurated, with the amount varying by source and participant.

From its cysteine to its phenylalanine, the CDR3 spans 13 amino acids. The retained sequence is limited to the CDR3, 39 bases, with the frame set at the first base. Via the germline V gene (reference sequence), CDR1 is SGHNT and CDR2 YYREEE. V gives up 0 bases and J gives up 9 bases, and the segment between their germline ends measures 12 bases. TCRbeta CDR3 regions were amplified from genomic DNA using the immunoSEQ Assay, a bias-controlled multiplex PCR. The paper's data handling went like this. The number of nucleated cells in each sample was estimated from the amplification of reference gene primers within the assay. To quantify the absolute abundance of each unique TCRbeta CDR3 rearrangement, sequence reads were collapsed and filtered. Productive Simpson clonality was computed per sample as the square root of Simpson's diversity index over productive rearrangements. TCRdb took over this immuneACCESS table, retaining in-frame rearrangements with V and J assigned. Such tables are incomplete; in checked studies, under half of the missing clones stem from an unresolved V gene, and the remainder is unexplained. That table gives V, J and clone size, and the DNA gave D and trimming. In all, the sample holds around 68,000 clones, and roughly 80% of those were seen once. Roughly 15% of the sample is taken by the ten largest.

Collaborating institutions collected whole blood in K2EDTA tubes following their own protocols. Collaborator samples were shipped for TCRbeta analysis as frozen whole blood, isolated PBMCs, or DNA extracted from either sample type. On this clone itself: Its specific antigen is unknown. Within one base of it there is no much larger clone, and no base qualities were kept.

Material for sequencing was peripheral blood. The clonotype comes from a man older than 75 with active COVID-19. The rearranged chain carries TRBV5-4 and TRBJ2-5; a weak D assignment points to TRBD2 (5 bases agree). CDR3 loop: CASSLDGQRAQYF. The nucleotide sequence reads TGTGCCAGCAGCTTGGACGGTCAGAGGGCCCAGTACTTC.